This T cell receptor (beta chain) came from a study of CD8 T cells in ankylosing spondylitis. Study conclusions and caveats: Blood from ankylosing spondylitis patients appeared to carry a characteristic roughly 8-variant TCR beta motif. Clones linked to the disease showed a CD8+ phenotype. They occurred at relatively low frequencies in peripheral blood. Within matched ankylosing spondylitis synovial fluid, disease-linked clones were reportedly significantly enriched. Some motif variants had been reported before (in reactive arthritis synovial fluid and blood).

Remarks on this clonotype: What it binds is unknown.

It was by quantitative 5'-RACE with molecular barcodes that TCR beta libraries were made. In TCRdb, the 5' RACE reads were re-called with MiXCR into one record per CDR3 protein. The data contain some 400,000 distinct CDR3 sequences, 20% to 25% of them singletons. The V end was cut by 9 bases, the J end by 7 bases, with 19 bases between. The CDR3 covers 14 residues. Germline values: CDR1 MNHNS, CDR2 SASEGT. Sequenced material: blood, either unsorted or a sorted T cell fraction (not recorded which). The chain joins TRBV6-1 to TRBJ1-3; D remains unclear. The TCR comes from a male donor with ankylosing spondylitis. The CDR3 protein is CASILDTTRNTIYF. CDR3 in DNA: TGTGCCAGTATTCTAGACACCACGCGGAACACCATATATTTT.